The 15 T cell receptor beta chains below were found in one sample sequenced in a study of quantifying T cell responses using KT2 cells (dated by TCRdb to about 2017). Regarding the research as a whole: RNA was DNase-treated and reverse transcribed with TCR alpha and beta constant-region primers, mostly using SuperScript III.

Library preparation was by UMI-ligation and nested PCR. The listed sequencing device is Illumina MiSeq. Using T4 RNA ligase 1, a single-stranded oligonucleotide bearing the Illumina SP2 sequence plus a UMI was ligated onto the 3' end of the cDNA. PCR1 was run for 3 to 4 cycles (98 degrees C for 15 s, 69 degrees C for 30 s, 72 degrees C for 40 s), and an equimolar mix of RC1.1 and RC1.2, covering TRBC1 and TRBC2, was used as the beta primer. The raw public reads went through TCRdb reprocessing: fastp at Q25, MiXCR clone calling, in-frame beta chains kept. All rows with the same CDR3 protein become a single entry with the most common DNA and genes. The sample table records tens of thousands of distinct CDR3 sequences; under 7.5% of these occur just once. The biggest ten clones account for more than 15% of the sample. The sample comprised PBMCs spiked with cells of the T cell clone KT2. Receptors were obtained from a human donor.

CDR3 bases: TGTGCCAGCAGCTTTAGCGGGTACTCTGGGGCCAACGTCCTGACTTTC. Protein: CASSFSGYSGANVLTF. This chain uses TRBV7-9 with TRBJ2-6; 7 bases are a match to TRBD2. The CDR3 loop spans 16 amino acids. V trimming: 3 bases; J trimming: 0 bases; junction bases outside the gene matches: 2. The germline V gene encodes CDR1 SEHNR and CDR2 FQNEAQ (reference sequence). Filled out from reference TRBV7-9 and TRBJ2-6, the complete variable domain reads DTGVSQNPRHKITKRGQNVTFRCDPISEHNRLYWYRQTLGQGPEFLTYFQNEAQLEKSRLLSDRFSAERPKGSFSTLEIQRTEQGDSAMYLCASSFSGYSGANVLTFGAGSRLTVL.

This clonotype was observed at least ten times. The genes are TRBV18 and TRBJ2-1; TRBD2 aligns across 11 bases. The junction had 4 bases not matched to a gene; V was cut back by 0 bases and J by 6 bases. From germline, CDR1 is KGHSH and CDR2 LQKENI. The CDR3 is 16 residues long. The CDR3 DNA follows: TGTGCCAGCTCACCACCGGGGCTAGCGGGAGGCAATGAGCAGTTCTTC. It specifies CASSPPGLAGGNEQFF.

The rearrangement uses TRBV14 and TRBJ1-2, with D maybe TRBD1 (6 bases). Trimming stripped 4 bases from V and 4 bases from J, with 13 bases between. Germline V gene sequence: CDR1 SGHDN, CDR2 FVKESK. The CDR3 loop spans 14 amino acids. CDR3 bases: TGTGCCAGCAGCCTTCAAGGGGGAGGCTATGGCTACACCTTC. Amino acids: CASSLQGGGYGYTF.

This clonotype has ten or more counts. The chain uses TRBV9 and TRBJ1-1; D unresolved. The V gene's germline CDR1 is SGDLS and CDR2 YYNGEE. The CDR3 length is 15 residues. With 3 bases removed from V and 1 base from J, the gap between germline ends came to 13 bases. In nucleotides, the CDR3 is TGTGCCAGCAGCGAGAGAGGTACGGGGAACACTGAAGCTTTCTTT. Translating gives CASSERGTGNTEAFF.

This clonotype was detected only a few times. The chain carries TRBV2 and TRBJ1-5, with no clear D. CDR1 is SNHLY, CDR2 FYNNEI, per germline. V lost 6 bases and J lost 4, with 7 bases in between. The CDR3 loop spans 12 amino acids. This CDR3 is CASRDPNQPQHF. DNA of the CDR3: TGTGCCAGCAGAGACCCAAATCAGCCCCAGCATTTT.

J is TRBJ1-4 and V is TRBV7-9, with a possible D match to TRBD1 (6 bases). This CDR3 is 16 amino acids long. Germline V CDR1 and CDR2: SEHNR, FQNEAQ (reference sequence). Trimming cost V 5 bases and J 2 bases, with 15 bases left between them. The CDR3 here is CASSPPGGRTNEKLFF. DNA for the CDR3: TGTGCCAGCAGCCCCCCCGGGGGGCGGACTAATGAAAAACTGTTTTTT.

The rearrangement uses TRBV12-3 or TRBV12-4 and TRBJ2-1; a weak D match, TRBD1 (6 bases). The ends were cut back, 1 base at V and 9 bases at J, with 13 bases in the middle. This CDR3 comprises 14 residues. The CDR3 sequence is CASSLVARGGEQFF. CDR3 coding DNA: TGTGCCAGCAGTTTAGTGGCTAGAGGGGGTGAGCAGTTCTTC.

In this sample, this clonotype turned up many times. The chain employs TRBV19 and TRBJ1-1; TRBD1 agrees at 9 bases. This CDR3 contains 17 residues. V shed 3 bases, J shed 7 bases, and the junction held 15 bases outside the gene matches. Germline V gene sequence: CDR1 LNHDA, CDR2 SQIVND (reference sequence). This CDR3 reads CASSILFGGGQGREAFF. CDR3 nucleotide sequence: TGTGCCAGTAGTATTCTCTTCGGAGGTGGACAGGGGCGTGAAGCTTTCTTT. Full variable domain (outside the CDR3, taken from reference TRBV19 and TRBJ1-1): DGGITQSPKYLFRKEGQNVTLSCEQNLNHDAMYWYRQDPGQGLRLIYYSQIVNDFQKGDIAEGYSVSREKKESFPLTVTSAQKNPTAFYLCASSILFGGGQGREAFFGQGTRLTVV.

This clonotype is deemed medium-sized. In DNA form, the CDR3 reads TGCGCCAGCAGCTTAGGGGGACGTCACACTGAAGCTTTCTTT. This translates into CASSLGGRHTEAFF. The V gene is TRBV5-1, the J gene TRBJ1-1; possibly TRBD1 for D (6 bases). V was pared by 2 bases and J by 3 bases, with 11 bases between. The V gene's germline CDR1 is SGHRS and CDR2 YFSETQ. The CDR3 spans 14 residues. Full variable domain (outside the CDR3, taken from reference TRBV5-1 and TRBJ1-1): KAGVTQTPRYLIKTRGQQVTLSCSPISGHRSVSWYQQTPGQGLQFLFEYFSETQRNKGNFPGRFSGRQFSNSRSEMNVSTLELGDSALYLCASSLGGRHTEAFFGQGTRLTVV.

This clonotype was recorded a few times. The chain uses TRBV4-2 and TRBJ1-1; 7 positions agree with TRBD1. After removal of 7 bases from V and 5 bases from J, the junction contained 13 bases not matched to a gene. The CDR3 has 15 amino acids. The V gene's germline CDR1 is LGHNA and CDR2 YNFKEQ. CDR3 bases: TGTGCCAGCAACCAGGCAGACAGGGCTAAGACTGAAGCTTTCTTT. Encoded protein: CASNQADRAKTEAFF.

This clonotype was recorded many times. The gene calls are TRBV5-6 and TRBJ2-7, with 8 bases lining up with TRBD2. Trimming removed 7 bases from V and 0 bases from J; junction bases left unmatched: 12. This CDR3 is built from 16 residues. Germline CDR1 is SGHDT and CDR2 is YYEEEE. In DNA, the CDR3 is TGTGCCAGCTCCCTTGGGGCGGGGGGCATCTCCTACGAGCAGTACTTC. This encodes CASSLGAGGISYEQYF.

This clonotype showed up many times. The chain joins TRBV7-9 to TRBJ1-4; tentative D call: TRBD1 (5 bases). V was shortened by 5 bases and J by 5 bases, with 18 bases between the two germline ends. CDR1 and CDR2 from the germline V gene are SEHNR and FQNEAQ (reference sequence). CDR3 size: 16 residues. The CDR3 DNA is TGTGCCAGCAGCGCGTCCTCCGGGACGGAGAATGAAAAACTGTTTTTT. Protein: CASSASSGTENEKLFF.

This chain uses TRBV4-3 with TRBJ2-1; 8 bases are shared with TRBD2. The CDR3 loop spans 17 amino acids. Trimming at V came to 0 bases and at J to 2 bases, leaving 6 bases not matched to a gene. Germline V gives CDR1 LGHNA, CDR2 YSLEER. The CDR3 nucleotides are TGCGCCAGCAGCCAAGAATTGACGGGAGGGCCCTACAATGAGCAGTTCTTC. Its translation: CASSQELTGGPYNEQFF.

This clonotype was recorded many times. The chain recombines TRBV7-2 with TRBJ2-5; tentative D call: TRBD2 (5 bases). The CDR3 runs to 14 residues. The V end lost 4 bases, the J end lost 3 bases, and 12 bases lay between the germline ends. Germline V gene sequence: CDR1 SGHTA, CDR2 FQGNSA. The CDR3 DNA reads TGTGCCAGCAGCTCCGGACTCTTGAAAGAGACCCAGTACTTC. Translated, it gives CASSSGLLKETQYF.

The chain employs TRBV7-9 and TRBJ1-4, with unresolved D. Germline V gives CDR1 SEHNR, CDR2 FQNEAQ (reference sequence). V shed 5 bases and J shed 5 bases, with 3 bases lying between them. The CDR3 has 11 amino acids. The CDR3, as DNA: TGTGCCAGCAGCGGAAATGAAAAACTGTTTTTT. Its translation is CASSGNEKLFF.